This record concerns one T cell receptor (beta chain) sequence. The antigen is not known. The repertoire was sequenced with immunoSEQ multiplex PCR; TCRdb's copy has only in-frame clones and lacks some. The table includes some 2,000 clones, 60% to 80% detected once. The data were obtained in a study of chemoradiotherapy in HPV16-positive cancers. Findings and caveats of the study: During treatment, candidate HPV-specific clones and E7-related motifs expanded in tumor. For HPV16-positive patients, expanding HPV-responsive T cells associated with longer recurrence-free survival.

The CDR3 spans 14 residues. The V gene's germline CDR1 is MNHEY and CDR2 SMNVEV (reference sequence). Trimming left V 5 bases short and J 4 bases short, with 14 bases between. This chain connects TRBV27 to TRBJ2-5; D is perhaps TRBD2 (6 bases). The sequence came from a human donor with HPV-associated anogenital cancer. The input for sequencing was tumor tissue, taken from a patient who underwent chemoradiotherapy. CDR3 in amino acids: CASSGGGAGETQYF. As DNA, the CDR3 is TGTGCCAGCAGTGGGGGAGGAGCGGGAGAGACCCAGTACTTC.